The 10 T cell receptor beta chains reported below all come from one sample, sequenced in a study of Ad26.COV2.S vaccination and SARS-CoV-2 variants. Here immunoSEQ multiplex PCR was the method, and the copy in TCRdb shows in-frame clones only, minus some. The table records around 300,000 clones, 88% of them present only once. Regarding treatment: roughly 18 received Ad26.COV2.S at low or high dose, single or two shots; a few received placebo; per-sample allocation not given. Day 63 following the first vaccine or placebo injection was when the samples were taken. The source was peripheral blood, collected in a trial of Ad26.COV2.S vaccine versus placebo. The receptors originated from a person aged 18-65 years who received the Ad26.COV2.S COVID-19 vaccine or a placebo.

A few counts support this clone. The V call is TRBV7-9, the J call TRBJ1-1; 9 nucleotides match TRBD1. This CDR3 spans 17 amino acids. The V gene end was trimmed by 4 bases and the J gene end by 2 bases; junction bases not matched to a gene: 11. The germline V gene has CDR1 SEHNR and CDR2 FQNEAQ (reference sequence). CDR3 sequence: CASSYTDRGEDNTEAFF. The CDR3 DNA reads TGTGCCAGCAGCTATACGGACAGGGGAGAGGATAACACTGAAGCTTTCTTT.

The gene calls are TRBV25-1 and TRBJ1-6; D might be TRBD1 (6 bases). This CDR3 region has 13 residues. Per the germline V gene, CDR1 is MGHDK and CDR2 is SYGVNS. V lost 6 bases, J lost 10 bases, and 13 bases lay in between. CDR3 amino acids: CASRYPGDSPLHF. For the CDR3, the DNA is TGTGCCAGCAGGTACCCAGGGGACTCACCCCTCCACTTT.

CDR3 bases: TGTGCCAGCACCCTACAGGGGATCGAAGAGACCCAGTACTTC. It encodes CASTLQGIEETQYF. The J gene is TRBJ2-5, the V gene TRBV28, with 7 bases lining up with TRBD1. The germline V gene has CDR1 MDHEN and CDR2 SYDVKM. The V and J ends lost 7 bases and 3 bases, in that order; junction bases with no gene match: 8. The CDR3 runs 14 residues.

The CDR3: CSVSGGPFSYEQYF. Here the CDR3 DNA reads TGCAGCGTTAGTGGCGGGCCATTCTCCTACGAGCAGTACTTC. The chain employs TRBV29-1 and TRBJ2-7, with TRBD2 as a possible D gene (5 bases). Per germline, CDR1 SQVTM and CDR2 ANQGSEA. Trimming took 5 bases from V and 0 from J, leaving 14 bases between them. This CDR3 has 14 residues.

The rearrangement joins TRBV2 to TRBJ2-4, with D possibly TRBD1 on 8 matching bases. V was cut by 6 bases and J by 3 bases, with 12 bases left in between. Germline V gives CDR1 SNHLY, CDR2 FYNNEI. This CDR3 is built from 14 residues. The CDR3: CASSTGGGKNIQYF. The CDR3 region has the DNA TGTGCCAGCAGCACAGGGGGGGGCAAAAACATTCAGTACTTC.

On this clone: The sample carries other DNA sequences with the same CDR3. The chain is built from TRBV10-3 and TRBJ2-5; no clear D. This CDR3 is built from 11 residues. CDR1 is ENHRY, CDR2 SYGVKD, per germline. Trimming took off 3 bases at V and 3 bases at J, with 2 bases between the two ends. The CDR3 DNA is TGTGCCATCAGTGACAAAGAGACCCAGTACTTC. Encoded protein: CAISDKETQYF.

The gene calls are TRBV28 and TRBJ2-7; TRBD1 is a possible D gene (6 bases). The CDR3 sequence is 13 residues long. Trimming stripped 6 bases from V and 6 bases from J, with 15 bases between. From germline, CDR1 is MDHEN and CDR2 SYDVKM. CDR3 residues: CASRAATGTEQYF. The CDR3, as DNA: TGTGCCAGCAGGGCTGCTACAGGGACCGAGCAGTACTTC. The full variable domain, with the rest looked up from reference TRBV28 and TRBJ2-7, is DVKVTQSSRYLVKRTGEKVFLECVQDMDHENMFWYRQDPGLGLRLIYFSYDVKMKEKGDIPEGYSVSREKKERFSLILESASTNQTSMYLCASRAATGTEQYFGPGTRLTVT.

The V and J genes are TRBV7-6 and TRBJ2-7, with a weak D call TRBD1 (6 bases). The germline V and J ends were trimmed by 4 bases and 0 bases, with 19 bases remaining between them. The CDR3 runs 17 residues. CDR1 SGHVS and CDR2 FNYEAQ come from the germline V gene. The DNA for the CDR3 is TGTGCCAGCAGCTCGCGACTGACCGGGACAAGCTCCTACGAGCAGTACTTC. It codes for CASSSRLTGTSSYEQYF. Drawing the rest from reference TRBV7-6 and TRBJ2-7, the complete variable domain is GAGVSQSPRYKVTKRGQDVALRCDPISGHVSLYWYRQALGQGPEFLTYFNYEAQQDKSGLPNDRFSAERPEGSISTLTIQRTEQRDSAMYRCASSSRLTGTSSYEQYFGPGTRLTVT.

V and J are TRBV7-2 and TRBJ1-1; D is unresolved. The CDR3 loop spans 13 amino acids. Trimming left V 1 base short and J 5 bases short, with 8 bases between. Germline-derived CDR1 and CDR2 are SGHTA and FQGNSA. CDR3 loop: CASSLGPLTEAFF. The CDR3 DNA is TGTGCCAGCAGCTTAGGCCCGTTGACTGAAGCTTTCTTT.

The CDR3 here is CASSVGTGTGVYNEQFF. In DNA, the CDR3 is TGTGCCAGCAGCGTAGGAACCGGGACAGGGGTTTACAATGAGCAGTTCTTC. The chain combines TRBV9 with TRBJ2-1; 10 bases line up with TRBD1. Germline-derived CDR1 and CDR2 are SGDLS and YYNGEE. The CDR3 totals 17 residues. With 0 bases clipped from V and 4 bases from J, the junction kept 7 bases outside the gene matches.